The 27 T cell receptor beta chains below were found in one sample sequenced in a study of OX40 agonist ivuxolimab in advanced cancers. Data came from immunoSEQ multiplex PCR; TCRdb stores just in-frame clones and leaves some out. The table lists tens of thousands of clones, roughly 90% of them singletons. The sample was CD4+ or CD8+ T cells sorted from blood, taken in a trial of the OX40 agonist ivuxolimab. These receptors were taken from an adult with an advanced solid tumor such as melanoma, head and neck, liver or kidney cancer.

In its sample, this clone was seen once. The gene calls are TRBV6-5 and TRBJ1-1; D might be TRBD1 (5 bases). CDR1 and CDR2 from the germline V gene are MNHEY and SVGAGI. The CDR3 has 14 residues. The V and J ends lost 6 bases and 4 bases respectively, with 15 bases between them. CDR3 sequence: CASRPGGDGTEAFF. The CDR3 DNA is TGTGCCAGCAGACCCGGGGGGGATGGCACTGAAGCTTTCTTT.

This clone has just one count. The CDR3 DNA sequence: TGTGCCAGCAGTCTCACCCCGACAGGGTTTCGTCCCGATCAGCCCCAGCATTTT. This codes for CASSLTPTGFRPDQPQHF. The chain carries TRBV27 and TRBJ1-5, with 7 nucleotides matching TRBD1. The CDR3 is made up of 18 amino acids. Germline lookup yields CDR1 MNHEY and CDR2 SMNVEV (reference sequence). Germline trimming cut 5 bases from V and 5 bases from J; bases unmatched to any gene: 18.

The chain couples TRBV7-9 to TRBJ2-5; D may be TRBD1 (6 bases). CDR1 SEHNR and CDR2 FQNEAQ come from the germline V gene (reference sequence). V lost 6 bases and J 9 bases, leaving 23 bases between the germline ends. The CDR3 loop spans 15 amino acids. This CDR3 reads CASRAFQGRKRAQYF. As DNA, the CDR3 is TGTGCCAGCAGAGCATTTCAGGGGCGCAAGAGGGCCCAGTACTTC.

This clone was counted a single time. The rearrangement joins TRBV5-6 to TRBJ2-4; D could derive from TRBD1 or TRBD2 (6 bases each). V was clipped by 1 base and J by 3 bases, with 14 bases between them. Looked up from germline, CDR1 is SGHDT and CDR2 is YYEEEE. The CDR3 has 16 amino acids. CDR3: CASSLWGALDKNIQYF. CDR3 DNA sequence: TGTGCCAGCAGCTTGTGGGGGGCGCTGGACAAAAACATTCAGTACTTC.

This clone was counted a few times. The V gene is TRBV5-4, the J gene TRBJ2-3; TRBD2 matches at 12 bases. Losses at the gene ends were 4 bases for V and 6 bases for J; bases not matched to a gene: 9. CDR1 SGHNT and CDR2 YYREEE come from the germline V gene (reference sequence). The CDR3 loop spans 16 amino acids. The CDR3 DNA reads TGTGCCAGCAGCCTTAGACTAGCGGGAGTAGTGGATACGCAGTATTTT. Amino acid sequence: CASSLRLAGVVDTQYF.

The V and J genes are TRBV4-3 and TRBJ2-3; 7 bases are a match to TRBD1. The V gene's germline CDR1 is LGHNA and CDR2 YSLEER. Losses at the gene ends were 0 bases for V and 8 bases for J; bases not matched to a gene: 11. The CDR3 sequence is 16 residues long. CDR3 sequence (DNA): TGCGCCAGCAGCCAAGAACGACAGGGTGCACGTGGTACGCAGTATTTT. It specifies CASSQERQGARGTQYF.

The chain employs TRBV7-9 and TRBJ1-1, with D unresolved. This CDR3 spans 13 amino acids. Trimming shortened V by 2 bases and J by 7 bases, and 11 bases separated the two germline ends. The germline CDR1 and CDR2 sequences are SEHNR and FQNEAQ (reference sequence). Written as DNA, the CDR3 is TGTGCCAGCAGCTTAATGTTGGGCCGTGAAGCTTTCTTT. Translation gives CASSLMLGREAFF.

The count of this clone is one. The rearrangement joins TRBV4-3 to TRBJ2-5, with 8 bases that match TRBD1. Germline V gene sequence: CDR1 LGHNA, CDR2 YSLEER. V was pared by 5 bases and J by 5 bases, with 4 bases of the junction left unmatched. The CDR3 length is 13 residues. Written as DNA, the CDR3 is TGCGCCAGCAGCTTTAACAGGGGGGAGACCCAGTACTTC. It specifies CASSFNRGETQYF.

This chain uses TRBV12-5 with TRBJ2-2; unclear D gene. This CDR3 is 15 amino acids long. The V end lost 5 bases, the J end lost 1 base, and 11 bases lay between the germline ends. CDR1 LGHNT and CDR2 FRNRAP come from the germline V gene. CDR3 in DNA: TGTGCTAGTGGTCCCGACTGGGTGAACACCGGGGAGCTGTTTTTT. Translation gives CASGPDWVNTGELFF.

The chain is built from TRBV18 and TRBJ1-4; D perhaps matches TRBD1 (6 bases). The length of the CDR3 is 15 residues. Per the germline V gene, CDR1 is KGHSH and CDR2 is LQKENI. Trimming took 8 bases from V and 1 from J, leaving 14 bases between them. CDR3 DNA: TGTGCCAGCCCTCATAAGACAGGAACTAATGAAAAACTGTTTTTT. This codes for CASPHKTGTNEKLFF.

CDR3 nucleotides: TGCGCCAGCAGCCCGAGCGGGGGGAACAACCAAGAGACCCAGTACTTC. Its protein product is CASSPSGGNNQETQYF. This chain links TRBV4-1 with TRBJ2-5; 9 bases match TRBD2. With V trimmed by 4 bases and J by 0 bases, 6 bases remained unmatched. This CDR3 spans 16 amino acids. The V gene's germline CDR1 is MGHRA and CDR2 YSYEKL.

The V gene is TRBV10-3, the J gene TRBJ1-4; a weak D match, TRBD1 (6 bases). In germline, CDR1 is ENHRY, CDR2 SYGVKD. The CDR3 loop spans 14 amino acids. Trimming removed 0 bases from V and 5 bases from J, with 7 bases in between. CDR3 DNA: TGTGCCATCAGTGAGTCGACAGGCAATGAAAAACTGTTTTTT. This gives the protein CAISESTGNEKLFF.

The rearrangement joins TRBV5-8 to TRBJ2-6, with a tentative D call TRBD2 (6 bases). Trimming left V 3 bases short and J 4 bases short, with 8 bases between. The CDR3 is 14 amino acids. Germline V gives CDR1 SGHTS, CDR2 YDEGEE. The CDR3 region is CASSSGLGANVLTF. The CDR3 DNA follows: TGTGCCAGCAGCTCGGGACTGGGGGCCAACGTCCTGACTTTC.

This clone has a single count. The rearrangement links TRBV6-5 to TRBJ2-7; 8 nucleotides line up with TRBD2. The V gene's germline CDR1 is MNHEY and CDR2 SVGAGI. V trimming: 8 bases; J trimming: 2 bases; junction bases outside the gene matches: 5. The CDR3 consists of 13 residues. The CDR3: CASGTSLPYEQYF. The CDR3 DNA reads TGTGCCAGCGGGACTAGTCTACCCTACGAGCAGTACTTC.

CDR3 DNA sequence: TGTGCCAGCAGCCCCGTTGGACTAGCGGGAAGAGGTTCCTACAATGAGCAGTTCTTC. Translated: CASSPVGLAGRGSYNEQFF. The chain joins TRBV7-9 to TRBJ2-1; 12 bases are shared with TRBD2. V shed 5 bases, J shed 1 base, and the junction held 12 bases outside the gene matches. The CDR3 has 19 amino acids. CDR1 and CDR2 from the germline V gene are SEHNR and FQNEAQ (reference sequence). The full variable domain, with the rest looked up from reference TRBV7-9 and TRBJ2-1, is DTGVSQNPRHKITKRGQNVTFRCDPISEHNRLYWYRQTLGQGPEFLTYFQNEAQLEKSRLLSDRFSAERPKGSFSTLEIQRTEQGDSAMYLCASSPVGLAGRGSYNEQFFGPGTRLTVL.

This chain links TRBV11-3 with TRBJ2-7; the D is unclear. The germline gives CDR1 SGHNT, CDR2 YENEEA. The ends were cut back, 0 bases at V and 3 bases at J, with 3 bases in the middle. The CDR3 is 12 residues long. CDR3 residues: CASSLDGYEQYF. The DNA for the CDR3 is TGTGCCAGCAGCTTAGACGGCTACGAGCAGTACTTC.

This rearrangement joins TRBV15 to TRBJ1-4; no clear D gene. The CDR3 is 13 residues long. Germline CDR1 is LNHNV and CDR2 is YYDKDF (reference sequence). V lost 4 bases and J 8 bases, leaving 11 bases between the germline ends. CDR3 bases: TGTGCCACCAGCATCCTCCACAGAGAAAAACTGTTTTTT. Encoded protein: CATSILHREKLFF. The complete variable domain, with remaining parts taken from reference TRBV15 and TRBJ1-4, reads DAMVIQNPRYQVTQFGKPVTLSCSQTLNHNVMYWYQQKSSQAPKLLFHYYDKDFNNEADTPDNFQSRRPNTSFCFLDIRSPGLGDTAMYLCATSILHREKLFFGSGTQLSVL.

This clone was observed a single time. V gene TRBV6-5 combines with J gene TRBJ2-7, with D possibly TRBD1 on 6 matching bases. Germline V gene sequence: CDR1 MNHEY, CDR2 SVGAGI. CDR3 length: 15 amino acids. Trimming took 0 bases from V and 2 from J, leaving 11 bases between them. CDR3 loop: CASSYSTGVAYEQYF. In nucleotides, the CDR3 is TGTGCCAGCAGTTACTCGACAGGCGTAGCCTACGAGCAGTACTTC.

Notes on this clone: Its ends do not fully match the called genes, so a read error is possible. This rearrangement joins TRBV28 to TRBJ2-7; maybe TRBD1 (6 bases). This CDR3 contains 10 residues. Germline V lookup: CDR1 MDHEN, CDR2 SYDVKM. In nucleotides, the CDR3 is TGTGCCAGCAGTTTATTATCAGGGGACTTC. Protein product: CASSLLSGDF. The complete variable domain, with remaining parts taken from reference TRBV28 and TRBJ2-7, reads DVKVTQSSRYLVKRTGEKVFLECVQDMDHENMFWYRQDPGLGLRLIYFSYDVKMKEKGDIPEGYSVSREKKERFSLILESASTNQTSMYLCASSLLSGDFGPGTRLTVT.

The CDR3, as DNA: TGTGCCAGCAGCTTAGAAGGGCACGGCCTAGGCTACACCTTC. Protein sequence: CASSLEGHGLGYTF. V is TRBV7-8 and J is TRBJ1-2; D uncertain. Trimming cost V 1 base and J 8 bases, with 14 bases left between them. In germline, CDR1 is SGHVS, CDR2 FQNEAQ. The CDR3 covers 14 residues.

The chain joins TRBV7-3 to TRBJ2-2; D ambiguous. The germline V and J ends were trimmed by 5 bases and 2 bases, with 9 bases remaining between them. This CDR3 has 14 residues. Germline CDR1 SGHTA, CDR2 FQGTGA. Here the CDR3 reads CASSAYINTGELFF. The DNA of the CDR3 is TGTGCCAGCAGCGCTTACATTAACACCGGGGAGCTGTTTTTT.

The chain is built from TRBV18 and TRBJ1-5; the D gene is possibly TRBD1 (6 bases). Germline CDR1 is KGHSH and CDR2 is LQKENI. V lost 1 base and J 1 base, leaving 14 bases between the germline ends. This CDR3 comprises 17 residues. Here the CDR3 reads CASSPQSTGLSNQPQHF. The CDR3 coding sequence is TGTGCCAGCTCACCACAGTCAACAGGGTTGAGCAATCAGCCCCAGCATTTT. Drawing the rest from reference TRBV18 and TRBJ1-5, the complete variable domain is NAGVMQNPRHLVRRRGQEARLRCSPMKGHSHVYWYRQLPEEGLKFMVYLQKENIIDESGMPKERFSAEFPKEGPSILRIQQVVRGDSAAYFCASSPQSTGLSNQPQHFGDGTRLSIL.

This chain joins TRBV7-7 and TRBJ1-1; no clear D. The ends were cut back, 5 bases at V and 1 base at J, with 8 bases in the middle. CDR3 length: 13 amino acids. The germline gives CDR1 SSHAT, CDR2 FNYEAQ (reference sequence). Here the CDR3 reads CASSHGPNTEAFF. The CDR3 DNA reads TGTGCCAGCAGCCACGGCCCGAACACTGAAGCTTTCTTT.

This chain connects TRBV18 to TRBJ1-1; the D gene is possibly TRBD1 (6 bases). Per germline, CDR1 KGHSH and CDR2 LQKENI. The CDR3 covers 17 residues. With 3 bases removed from V and 1 base from J, the gap between germline ends came to 18 bases. CDR3 sequence: CASSPVRQVLGNTEAFF. In DNA form, the CDR3 reads TGTGCCAGCTCACCCGTCCGACAGGTACTCGGGAACACTGAAGCTTTCTTT.

The table lists this clone with a few counts. This sequence joins TRBV28 and TRBJ2-7; D is possibly TRBD1 (6 bases). V lost 5 bases, J lost 4 bases, and 18 bases lay in between. The CDR3 contains 15 residues. From germline, CDR1 is MDHEN and CDR2 SYDVKM. CDR3 DNA sequence: TGTGCCAGCAGTCCCCCGGCCAGGGGTTATTACGAGCAGTACTTC. This sequence encodes CASSPPARGYYEQYF.

CDR3 sequence (DNA): TGTGCCAGCAGCTTACAGGGGATGGACACCGGGGAGCTGTTTTTT. It translates to CASSLQGMDTGELFF. This sequence joins TRBV7-9 and TRBJ2-2; a weak D match, TRBD1 (6 bases). V was trimmed by 2 bases and J by 3 bases, leaving 10 bases between them. Germline-derived CDR1 and CDR2 are SEHNR and FQNEAQ (reference sequence). The CDR3 is 15 amino acids.

This clone appeared once. This chain joins TRBV9 and TRBJ2-1; D possibly corresponds to TRBD2 (6 bases). Germline CDR1 is SGDLS and CDR2 is YYNGEE. The V end lost 1 base, the J end lost 7 bases, and 15 bases lay between the germline ends. CDR3 length equals 15 residues. CDR3 DNA sequence: TGTGCCAGCAGCGTAAGCACGGGAGTAATAAATGAGCAGTTCTTC. Its protein product is CASSVSTGVINEQFF. Complete variable domain (other parts from reference TRBV9 and TRBJ2-1): DSGVTQTPKHLITATGQRVTLRCSPRSGDLSVYWYQQSLDQGLQFLIQYYNGEERAKGNILERFSAQQFPDLHSELNLSSLELGDSALYFCASSVSTGVINEQFFGPGTRLTVL.